This TCR beta chain was found in a study of shared T cell receptors in the human thymus. TCRdb keeps only in-frame clones here, not all; method: immunoSEQ multiplex PCR. The data show roughly 660,000 clones, 85% to 90% seen once. The CDR3 length is 12 residues. Trimming stripped 10 bases from V and 2 bases from J, with 12 bases between. Germline CDR1 is MDHEN and CDR2 is SYDVKM. This clone appeared a single time. This sample was also put to use in a study of human thymus T cells. That paper adds: The donors were infants in Finland with congenital heart defects, otherwise immunologically healthy. Use of V and J genes seemed skewed within the thymic and blood repertoires.

The clonotype originates from a boy in the first two years of life with a congenital heart defect. The rearrangement joins TRBV28 to TRBJ2-7, with a weak D call TRBD2 (6 bases). The specimen sequenced was thymocytes. The CDR3 sequence: CATRDGTYEQYF. The DNA for the CDR3 is TGTGCCACGCGGGACGGGACCTACGAGCAGTACTTC.